This T cell receptor (beta chain) comes out of a study of blood T cells in healthy people across ages. Findings and limits, study-wide: Changes seen in expanded clonotypes were possibly confounded by donor CMV status left unknown.

A second PCR of roughly 7 to 11 cycles used a sample-barcoded 5' primer and a J-beta primer mix. TCRdb processed the 5' RACE reads anew with MiXCR; each CDR3 protein has one entry. This table has 750,000 to 850,000 distinct CDR3 sequences, more than 20% appearing once. Per the germline V gene, CDR1 is LGHDT and CDR2 is YNNKEL (reference sequence). With V trimmed by 4 bases and J by 3 bases, 5 bases remained unmatched. The CDR3 spans 16 residues. This clonotype was found once. Its specificity is not known. This sample was shared with a second study, whose subject was T cells of mothers and their children. As that report states: Each mother yielded more than 10 million TCR beta CDR3 reads. Each child yielded around 2.9 million reads.

This sequence joins TRBV3-1 and TRBJ2-4, with TRBD1 matching over 11 bases. The TCR comes from a boy between 5 and 17 years old in good health. The material sequenced was blood. The CDR3 region is CASSPRTGGIKNIQYF. DNA for the CDR3: TGTGCCAGCAGCCCTCGGACAGGGGGCATCAAAAACATTCAGTACTTC. Complete variable domain (other parts from reference TRBV3-1 and TRBJ2-4): DTAVSQTPKYLVTQMGNDKSIKCEQNLGHDTMYWYKQDSKKFLKIMFSYNNKELIINETVPNRFSPKSPDKAHLNLHINSLELGDSAVYFCASSPRTGGIKNIQYFGAGTRLSVL.